What follows are 16 T cell receptor beta chains derived from one specimen sequenced in a study of HIV-infected patients and healthy controls. cDNA was made from around 0.5 ug RNA using alpha and beta constant primers. Each of the alpha and beta chains got its own library through chain-specific third strand synthesis with indices. TCRdb passed the 5' RACE reads through MiXCR, listing each CDR3 protein once. The sample has around 8,300 distinct CDR3 sequences; about 7% are singletons. Antiretroviral therapy had run roughly three months, about 14 weeks, before follow-up blood collection. The repertoire came from unfractionated whole blood and reflected all unsorted peripheral T cells. The specimen comprised blood, sampled during antiretroviral therapy. The receptors originated from an adult with HIV infection.

This clonotype was counted many times. For a library built for alpha chains, this beta chain is a stray read; little rests on its size. J is TRBJ2-3 and V is TRBV29-1; 10 nucleotides match TRBD2. The CDR3 has 14 amino acids. Germline-derived CDR1 and CDR2 are SQVTM and ANQGSEA. The trim removed 5 bases at V and 2 bases at J, leaving 4 bases unmatched. The CDR3 is CSVKTSGHTDTQYF. CDR3 bases: TGCAGCGTTAAGACTAGCGGGCACACAGATACGCAGTATTTT.

Within the sample, this clonotype is medium-sized. Since the library was made to target alpha chains, this beta chain is a stray read and its abundance is not meaningful. V is TRBV29-1 and J is TRBJ2-1; the D gene is possibly TRBD2 (6 bases). In germline, CDR1 is SQVTM, CDR2 ANQGSEA. This CDR3 has 17 amino acids. Between the trimmed V and J ends, which lost 0 bases and 0 bases, there was a span of 15 bases. DNA of the CDR3: TGCAGCGTTGAAGATCTTCCGGGGGAGAGCTCCTACAATGAGCAGTTCTTC. As protein: CSVEDLPGESSYNEQFF.

This clonotype was observed at least ten times. This beta chain appears as a stray read in a library generated for alpha chains; its size is not informative. The chain carries TRBV4-1 and TRBJ2-4; D possibly uses TRBD1 or TRBD2 (6 bases each). This CDR3 is built from 15 residues. Germline-derived CDR1 and CDR2 are MGHRA and YSYEKL. V dropped 1 base and J dropped 5 bases, with 12 bases sitting between them. CDR3 nucleotides: TGCGCCAGCAGCCAAGTGGGGGGCAGAGAAAACATTCAGTACTTC. Amino acids: CASSQVGGRENIQYF.

In its sample, this clonotype was seen many times. This beta chain appears as a stray read in a library generated for alpha chains; its size is not informative. The genes are TRBV6-5 and TRBJ1-1; TRBD1 is a possible D gene (5 bases). The V gene's germline CDR1 is MNHEY and CDR2 SVGAGI. This CDR3 region has 17 residues. Trimming removed 2 bases at V and 5 bases at J, with 21 bases between. DNA for the CDR3: TGTGCCAGCAGTTACCCAAATGTCGGGACGGGGAGGACTGAAGCTTTCTTT. The encoded protein is CASSYPNVGTGRTEAFF.

This clonotype was recorded at least ten times. This beta chain is an unintended read in a library built for alpha chains; its size means little. The CDR3 here is CASSLARAGHQETQYF. The CDR3 DNA sequence: TGTGCCAGCAGTTTAGCGCGGGCGGGGCACCAAGAGACCCAGTACTTC. V usage is TRBV12-3 or TRBV12-4 and J usage is TRBJ2-5, with a weak D call TRBD2 (6 bases). The CDR3 sequence is 16 residues long. V was shortened by 0 bases and J by 0 bases, with 11 bases between the two germline ends.

This clonotype is medium-sized. Because the library targeted alpha chains, this beta chain is an off-target read whose size means little. The chain has TRBV5-1 and TRBJ2-3; D unclear. V dropped 0 bases and J dropped 6 bases, with 14 bases sitting between them. Germline lookup yields CDR1 SGHRS and CDR2 YFSETQ. CDR3 length: 15 residues. CDR3 region: CASSLVFPAQDTQYF. Here the CDR3 DNA reads TGCGCCAGCAGCTTGGTATTCCCCGCGCAGGATACGCAGTATTTT.

This clonotype is deemed medium-sized. Since the library was made to target alpha chains, this beta chain is a stray read and its abundance is not meaningful. The CDR3 sequence is CASSLAGGQGTGYEQYF. In nucleotides, the CDR3 is TGTGCCAGCAGCTTGGCTGGGGGACAGGGAACAGGATACGAGCAGTACTTC. This chain joins TRBV5-6 and TRBJ2-7, with 9 bases matching TRBD1. CDR3 length equals 17 residues. Trimming took 0 bases from V and 4 from J; bases not matched to a gene: 11. CDR1 is SGHDT and CDR2 is YYEEEE in the germline V gene. Using reference TRBV5-6 and TRBJ2-7 for the parts outside the CDR3, the full variable domain is DAGVTQSPTHLIKTRGQQVTLRCSPKSGHDTVSWYQQALGQGPQFIFQYYEEEERQRGNFPDRFSGHQFPNYSSELNVNALLLGDSALYLCASSLAGGQGTGYEQYFGPGTRLTVT.

Ten or more counts support this clonotype. Being off target in a library aimed at alpha chains, this beta chain has a size of little meaning. J is TRBJ1-2 and V is TRBV27; tentatively, D is TRBD1 (5 bases). The V end lost 4 bases, the J end lost 5 bases, and 17 bases lay between the germline ends. Germline assignment: CDR1 MNHEY and CDR2 SMNVEV (reference sequence). The CDR3 is 15 amino acids. The CDR3 bases are TGTGCCAGCAGTTCCCCGCTGATGGGGCGGTATGGCTACACCTTC. Translation gives CASSSPLMGRYGYTF.

This clonotype rates as medium-sized. Within a library made for alpha chains, this beta chain is off target, and its count is uninformative. The V call is TRBV9, the J call TRBJ1-4; D might be TRBD1 (6 bases). Trimming pared 0 bases from V and 0 bases from J, leaving 6 bases between. The CDR3 contains 15 residues. Looked up from germline, CDR1 is SGDLS and CDR2 is YYNGEE. The CDR3 region has the DNA TGTGCCAGCAGCGTAGAGGGGGCAACTAATGAAAAACTGTTTTTT. Translating gives CASSVEGATNEKLFF.

This clonotype rates as medium-sized. Within a library made for alpha chains, this beta chain is off target, and its count is uninformative. V usage is TRBV6-6 and J usage is TRBJ2-1; D gene ambiguous. V gave up 5 bases and J gave up 5 bases, with 4 bases separating them. The germline CDR1 and CDR2 sequences are MNHNY and SVGAGI (reference sequence). CDR3 length equals 11 residues. The CDR3 is CASSPDNEQFF. The CDR3 DNA follows: TGTGCCAGCAGTCCGGACAATGAGCAGTTCTTC.

This clonotype is termed medium-sized. The library was prepared for alpha chains; this beta chain is a stray read, so its frequency means little. The V and J genes are TRBV7-9 and TRBJ2-1; 11 nucleotides agree with TRBD2. The CDR3 length is 16 residues. V lost 7 bases to trimming and J lost 7 bases; unmatched junction nucleotides: 12. Looked up from germline, CDR1 is SEHNR and CDR2 is FQNEAQ (reference sequence). CDR3 DNA sequence: TGTGCCAGCATCCCTCTAGCGGGGGGAATGTTGAATGAGCAGTTCTTC. Residues: CASIPLAGGMLNEQFF.

With respect to this clonotype: Within a library made for alpha chains, this beta chain is off target, and its count is uninformative. This chain uses TRBV5-1 with TRBJ2-7; D is uncertain. Trimming shortened V by 7 bases and J by 1 base, and 12 bases separated the two germline ends. Germline CDR1 is SGHRS and CDR2 is YFSETQ. This CDR3 spans 13 amino acids. The CDR3 loop is CASHADGSYEQYF. The CDR3 coding sequence is TGCGCCAGCCATGCCGACGGATCCTACGAGCAGTACTTC.

A word on this clonotype: Being off target in a library aimed at alpha chains, this beta chain has a size of little meaning. The chain links TRBV20-1 to TRBJ2-7; no clear D. V lost 0 bases and J lost 4, with 13 bases in between. This CDR3 contains 14 residues. Germline lookup yields CDR1 DFQATT and CDR2 SNEGSKA (reference sequence). The CDR3 here is CSARDSGLSYEQYF. The CDR3 DNA is TGCAGTGCTAGAGATAGTGGGTTGTCGTACGAGCAGTACTTC.

This clonotype has more than one count but fewer than ten. This beta chain was picked up by a library intended for alpha chains and is off target, so its count carries little meaning. The chain employs TRBV28 and TRBJ1-6; D unresolved. Germline CDR1 and CDR2: MDHEN and SYDVKM. Trimming cost V 10 bases and J 9 bases, with 13 bases left between them. CDR3 length: 12 amino acids. The CDR3 sequence is CATDPGSSPLHF. The CDR3 region has the DNA TGTGCCACCGACCCGGGGAGTTCACCCCTCCACTTT.

This clonotype was detected ten times or more. This beta chain appears as a stray read in a library generated for alpha chains; its size is not informative. This rearrangement joins TRBV6-1 to TRBJ2-1; the match to TRBD2 covers 11 bases. This CDR3 comprises 15 residues. The V segment lost 7 bases and the J segment 5 bases; nucleotides outside the gene matches: 7. Germline assignment: CDR1 MNHNS and CDR2 SASEGT. In nucleotides, the CDR3 is TGTGCCAGCACCTTACTAGCGGGAGCTAACAATGAGCAGTTCTTC. As protein: CASTLLAGANNEQFF.

In its sample, this clonotype is medium-sized (0.01 to 0.1%). Because the library targeted alpha chains, this beta chain is an off-target read whose size means little. J is TRBJ2-1 and V is TRBV6-4; 9 bases align to TRBD2. CDR1 and CDR2 from the germline V gene are MRHNA and SNTAGT. With V trimmed by 0 bases and J by 4 bases, 4 bases remained unmatched. This CDR3 region has 16 residues. The CDR3 region is CASSDSTSGYYNEQFF. The CDR3 region has the DNA TGTGCCAGCAGTGACTCAACTAGCGGGTATTACAATGAGCAGTTCTTC.